This TCR beta chain came from a study of shared clonotypes between healthy human individuals (dated by TCRdb to about 2020). As for the study more broadly: The cohort included a few men and two women between 18 and 49 years of age. For each donor, CD4 naive and CD4 memory were each given three plates, CD8 naive was given two plates, and CD8 memory was given one plate. To estimate repertoire size and how much clonotypes are shared between individuals, the study performed deep sequencing of blood TCR repertoires from a few healthy adults. To increase sequencing depth and limit assay-specific biases, TCR repertoire library preparation and sequencing were carried out by different laboratories using diverse techniques. Leukapheresis yielded between about 0.85 and 9.5 billion PBMCs per donor.

Using the deep immunoSEQ assay, multiplex PCR amplified TCR CDR3 regions from genomic DNA. Extracted genomic DNA from each cell subset was distributed evenly across all wells of several immunoSEQ 96-well plates, and each plate was treated as a replicate. For sorted subsets, each replicate PCR was loaded with roughly 190 ng genomic DNA, equivalent to 25,000 to 35,000 T cell genomes. The purified libraries were quantified using a Qubit 3.0 fluorometer, sized with a Bioanalyzer 2100, and then quantified again using the KAPA Library Quantification kit. A separate single-read 150-cycle Illumina NextSeq 550 flow cell was used to sequence each immunoSEQ 96-well plate. In the authors' own workflow: Because the immunoSEQ output included only junctional sequences and no quality scores, the filtering could not be the same as the filtering used for full-length reads. Sequences were annotated with PyIR, a Python wrapper for IgBLAST v1.9, and V/J genes and CDR3 were assigned using IMGT germline references. Reads were filtered out if the reads had weak V/J assignments (E-value above 1e-6), no CDR3, stop codons, out-of-frame junctions, or ambiguous translated residues. V3J clonotypes were defined by identical inferred V gene, J gene, and CDR3 amino acid sequence. Percentage overlap between repertoires was calculated by dividing the number of shared unique clonotypes by the size of the smaller repertoire. Three approaches were used to assess repertoire richness: RTK rarefaction, the Chao1 estimator, and Recon v2.1 estimates of unobserved clonotypes. OLGA was used to compute generation probabilities for all TCRbeta clonotypes that the gDNA method yielded from four donors. TCRdb carries this immuneACCESS record with in-frame sequences only. Its versions omit some clonotypes, under half of them owing to an unresolved V gene in the studies checked, with the rest unexplained. V, J and clone size derive from that table, while D and trimming were established from the DNA sequence. The sample table lists about 120,000 clones, around 65% of them with a count of one. The ten biggest clones cover about a quarter of the sample.

Worth noting for this clone: No cognate antigen has been identified for it. There are no base qualities to consult, and no much larger clone falls within one base.

The donors were healthy, HIV-negative adults who had no recently reported acute infections or vaccinations. Only Caucasian adults living in Nashville, Tennessee, USA were represented among the donors. The CD8 memory samples were a combination of magnetically selected CD45RO+ cells and CCR7-negative CD45RA+ effector memory (TemRA) cells. After blood collection by leukapheresis, PBMCs were isolated using Ficoll-Histopaque density gradient centrifugation and then cryopreserved in the vapor phase of liquid nitrogen. Purity and quantity of every magnetically sorted T cell population were checked by analytical flow cytometry. Genomic DNA was isolated from every sorted fraction and measured by UV absorbance on a Nanodrop 2000c. As encoded in the germline V gene, CDR1 is KGHSH while CDR2 is LQKENI. V loses 5 bases, J loses 2 bases, and the germline ends lie 31 bases apart. From the cysteine up to the phenylalanine, the CDR3 has a length of 21 residues. Kept here is only the CDR3 DNA, which spans 63 bases and is read in frame from base 1.

The paper's findings and limits, for the study overall: Clonotypes shared by all four sorted-subset donors showed higher generation probabilities than non-shared clonotypes. Because the study included only a small number of donors, the genetic and exposure-history diversity represented was limited. Rarefaction of sorted-subset datasets indicated incomplete sequencing despite the large sequencing depth. Only blood was sampled, and tissue TCR repertoires likely differ from those in blood. Naive subsets generally had larger estimated clonotype richness than memory subsets. Pairwise subsampling indicated that sequencing depth was expected to affect the degree of clonotype sharing among donors. When several donors were compared, the shared fraction of clonotypes was about 5.4% for naive CD4, 3.5% to 4% for naive CD8, 2.3% for memory CD4, and approximately 0.4% for memory CD8.

This chain joins TRBV18 to TRBJ2-1; the D segment may tentatively be TRBD1 or TRBD2, each giving 5 matched bases. The specimen sequenced was memory CD8+ T cells sorted from blood. Reading the label with the study, this specimen's cell subset or site is: CD45RO+ cells pooled with CCR7-negative TemRA cells. This TCR was recovered from a woman under 40 in good health. The sequence in DNA is TGTGCCAGCTCAGCCTACCGACAGAGCTTAGCGCGGAGATTCGCCTACAATGAGCAGTTCTTC. Translated, it reads CASSAYRQSLARRFAYNEQFF.